These 8 T cell receptor beta chains were all obtained from the same sample, sequenced in a study of shared clonotypes between healthy human individuals. Assay: immunoSEQ multiplex PCR; the TCRdb copy retains only in-frame clones and omits some. Of roughly 640,000 clones listed, approximately 97% were seen once; the top ten hold around 0.057%. The sequenced sample was naive CD4+ T cells sorted from blood. Regarding subset: CD45RA+ positively selected. Receptors were obtained from a woman aged 25 to 39 in good health.

The chain uses TRBV18 and TRBJ2-1; 10 positions agree with TRBD2. J lost 3 bases, V lost 1 base, and 9 bases had no gene match. The CDR3 length is 18 residues. CDR1 is KGHSH and CDR2 is LQKENI in the germline V gene. The CDR3 here is CASSPLAGGLTDYNEQFF. In DNA form, the CDR3 reads TGTGCCAGCTCACCACTAGCGGGAGGCTTAACTGACTACAATGAGCAGTTCTTC.

The V gene is TRBV5-1, the J gene TRBJ2-2; either TRBD1 or TRBD2 may fit D (5 bases each). V lost 0 bases to trimming and J lost 2 bases, with 8 bases between them. This CDR3 has 15 residues. From germline, CDR1 is SGHRS and CDR2 YFSETQ. The CDR3 spells CASSLGDLNTGELFF. The DNA for the CDR3 is TGCGCCAGCAGCTTGGGGGACCTCAACACCGGGGAGCTGTTTTTT.

V gene TRBV18 combines with J gene TRBJ2-3; D unclear. This CDR3 contains 13 residues. CDR1 is KGHSH and CDR2 is LQKENI in the germline V gene. V was clipped by 0 bases and J by 6 bases, with 7 bases between them. CDR3 region: CASSPPLVDTQYF. In DNA form, the CDR3 reads TGTGCCAGCTCACCACCGCTCGTCGATACGCAGTATTTT.

The V and J genes are TRBV4-1 and TRBJ2-1, with TRBD2 identical over 9 bases. Looked up from germline, CDR1 is MGHRA and CDR2 is YSYEKL. This CDR3 comprises 18 residues. V dropped 0 bases and J dropped 3; count of bases not matched to a gene: 9. The CDR3 is CASSQEGGSGSFYNEQFF. CDR3 coding DNA: TGCGCCAGCAGCCAAGAAGGTGGTAGCGGGAGTTTCTACAATGAGCAGTTCTTC.

The chain carries TRBV5-1 and TRBJ2-1; a possible D gene is TRBD1 (6 bases). The V gene lost 5 bases and the J gene lost 0 bases, with 15 bases spanning the gap. Germline CDR1 and CDR2: SGHRS and YFSETQ. CDR3 length equals 16 residues. Here the CDR3 DNA reads TGCGCCAGCAGGGGCCCAGGGGTGGGCTCCTACAATGAGCAGTTCTTC. Amino acid sequence: CASRGPGVGSYNEQFF.

The chain recombines TRBV11-2 with TRBJ2-4, with D tentatively TRBD2 (5 bases). The germline V gene encodes CDR1 SGHAT and CDR2 FQNNGV. The CDR3 runs to 16 residues. V was pared by 1 base and J by 1 base, with 11 bases between. CDR3 in DNA: TGTGCCAGCAGCTTAGCCCCCCCGGGGGCCAAAAACATTCAGTACTTC. Translation: CASSLAPPGAKNIQYF.

For the CDR3, the DNA is TGTGCCAGCAGACAAGATCTCTCCTACAATGAGCAGTTCTTC. This sequence encodes CASRQDLSYNEQFF. This chain links TRBV27 with TRBJ2-1; D remains unclear. With 6 bases removed from V and 0 bases from J, the gap between germline ends came to 9 bases. CDR1 is MNHEY and CDR2 is SMNVEV in the germline V gene (reference sequence). The CDR3 is 14 amino acids.

The chain combines TRBV6-1 with TRBJ2-2; a weak D match, TRBD2 (7 bases). The CDR3 is 15 residues long. Germline lookup yields CDR1 MNHNS and CDR2 SASEGT. V lost 7 bases, J lost 4 bases, and 16 bases lay in between. CDR3 DNA sequence: TGTGCCAGCATTCTGGGGGGGCAGGGCACCGGGGAGCTGTTTTTT. Translation gives CASILGGQGTGELFF.